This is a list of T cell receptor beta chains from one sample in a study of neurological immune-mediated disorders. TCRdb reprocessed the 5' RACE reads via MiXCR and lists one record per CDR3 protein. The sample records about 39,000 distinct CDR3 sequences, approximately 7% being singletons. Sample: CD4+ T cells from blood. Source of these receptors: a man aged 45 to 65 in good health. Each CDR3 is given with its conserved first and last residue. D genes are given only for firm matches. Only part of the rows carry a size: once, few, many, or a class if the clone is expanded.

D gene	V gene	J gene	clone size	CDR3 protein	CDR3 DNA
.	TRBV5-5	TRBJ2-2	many	CASRSQAAVNTGELFF	TGTGCCAGCAGGTCCCAGGCCGCAGTTAACACCGGGGAGCTGTTTTTT
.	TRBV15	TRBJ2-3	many	CATSRVPGDITDTQYF	TGTGCCACCAGCAGAGTGCCAGGGGATATCACAGATACGCAGTATTTT
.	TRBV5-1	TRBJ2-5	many	CASSFGRGQETQYF	TGCGCCAGCAGCTTCGGCAGGGGCCAAGAGACCCAGTACTTC
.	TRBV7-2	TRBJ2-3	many	CASSLKASTDTQYF	TGTGCCAGCAGCTTAAAGGCCTCCACAGATACGCAGTATTTT
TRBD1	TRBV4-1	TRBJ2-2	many	CASSQSTGRTGELFF	TGCGCCAGCAGCCAGTCGACAGGGAGAACCGGGGAGCTGTTTTTT
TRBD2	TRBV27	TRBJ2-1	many	CASSRTSGAYNEQFF	TGTGCCAGCAGTAGGACTAGCGGAGCCTACAATGAGCAGTTCTTC
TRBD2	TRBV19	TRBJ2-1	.	CASSKTSWNEQFF	TGTGCCAGTAGTAAGACTAGCTGGAATGAGCAGTTCTTC
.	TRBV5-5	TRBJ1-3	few	CASSPRSGPWGNTIYF	TGTGCCAGCAGCCCCCGGTCGGGGCCTTGGGGAAACACCATATATTTT
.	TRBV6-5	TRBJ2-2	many	CASSYYAGIPHRELFF	TGTGCCAGCAGTTACTATGCCGGGATACCACACCGGGAGCTGTTTTTT
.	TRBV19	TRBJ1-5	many	CASSTNSFQPQHF	TGTGCCAGTTCAACGAATTCGTTCCAGCCCCAGCATTTT
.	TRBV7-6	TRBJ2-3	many	CASSSGGTDTQYF	TGTGCCAGCAGCTCCGGGGGCACAGATACGCAGTATTTT
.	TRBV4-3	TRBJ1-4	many	CASSHGPGGNEKLFF	TGCGCCAGCAGCCACGGCCCGGGCGGCAATGAAAAACTGTTTTTT
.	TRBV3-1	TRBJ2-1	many	CASSQDTGQNEQFF	TGTGCCAGCAGCCAAGATACAGGGCAGAATGAGCAGTTCTTC
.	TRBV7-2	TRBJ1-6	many	CASSLDRSPLHF	TGTGCCAGCAGCCTTGATCGTTCACCCCTCCACTTT
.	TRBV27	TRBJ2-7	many	CASSHGPTGKEQYF	TGTGCCAGCAGTCATGGACCGACCGGTAAAGAGCAGTACTTC
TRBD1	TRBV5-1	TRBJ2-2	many	CASSLNGQGNTGELFF	TGCGCCAGCAGCTTGAACGGACAGGGTAACACCGGGGAGCTGTTTTTT
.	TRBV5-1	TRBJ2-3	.	CASSLESIRDTQYF	TGCGCCAGCAGCTTGGAAAGTATACGAGATACGCAGTATTTT
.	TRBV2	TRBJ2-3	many	CASSDLRLGDTQYF	TGTGCCAGCAGTGACCTCCGGCTGGGGGATACGCAGTATTTT
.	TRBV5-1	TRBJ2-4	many	CASSFTAKNIQYF	TGCGCCAGCAGCTTTACGGCCAAAAACATTCAGTACTTC